The next 31 T cell receptor beta chains were all read from a single sample in a study of blood T cell repertoires in COVID-19 (dated by TCRdb to the early 2020s). Preparation of the library involved the immunoSEQ multiplex PCR assay. In its TCRdb copy, this immuneACCESS table keeps in-frame sequences only and misses some clones. Where compared with another copy, unresolved V genes explain less than half of these, and the others have no known cause. This sample is represented by under 200,000 clones; about 90% of them were singletons. In total, the top ten clones hold about 7% of the sample. The sample comprised PBMCs or T cells enriched from blood (not recorded which). The receptors were gathered from a woman in her fifties or sixties who had recovered from COVID-19.

The rearrangement uses TRBV7-8 and TRBJ1-5; 8 bases are a match to TRBD1. Germline V CDR1 and CDR2: SGHVS, FQNEAQ. J was trimmed by 0 bases and V by 5 bases; bases with no gene match: 15. This CDR3 is 19 amino acids long. The CDR3 nucleotides are TGTGCCAGCAGCGATGCCCAGGGGGCGCTTTCCCTTAGCAATCAGCCCCAGCATTTT. The encoded protein is CASSDAQGALSLSNQPQHF.

The chain combines TRBV7-2 with TRBJ2-5; 13 nucleotides agree with TRBD2. The CDR3 loop spans 15 amino acids. The V segment lost 2 bases and the J segment 10 bases; nucleotides outside the gene matches: 7. CDR1 SGHTA and CDR2 FQGNSA come from the germline V gene. DNA for the CDR3: TGTGCCAGCAGCTTACGGACTAGCGGGAGAGTGAGCCAGTACTTC. It codes for CASSLRTSGRVSQYF.

The chain recombines TRBV5-4 with TRBJ2-1; 8 nucleotides align to TRBD1. The V gene end was trimmed by 4 bases and the J gene end by 6 bases; junction bases not matched to a gene: 3. The CDR3 runs 13 residues. Germline V gives CDR1 SGHNT, CDR2 YYREEE (reference sequence). The CDR3 is CASSPDRANEQFF. CDR3 nucleotides: TGTGCCAGCAGCCCGGACAGGGCCAATGAGCAGTTCTTC.

This chain connects TRBV24-1 to TRBJ2-3; D ambiguous. This CDR3 region has 14 residues. V gave up 6 bases and J gave up 0 bases, with 9 bases separating them. Germline lookup yields CDR1 KGHDR and CDR2 SFDVKD. CDR3 coding DNA: TGTGCCACCAGTAAAGATACTAGCACAGATACGCAGTATTTT. It yields the protein CATSKDTSTDTQYF.

J is TRBJ2-1 and V is TRBV18; 11 nucleotides align to TRBD2. The CDR3 runs 18 residues. V lost 0 bases, J lost 8 bases, and 12 bases stayed unmatched. The germline gives CDR1 KGHSH, CDR2 LQKENI. CDR3: CASSPPLFSGRVLDEQFF. The CDR3 nucleotides read TGTGCCAGCTCACCACCGTTATTTAGCGGGAGGGTATTGGATGAGCAGTTCTTC.

The V and J genes are TRBV4-2 and TRBJ2-7; 7 bases line up with TRBD2. This CDR3 has 15 amino acids. Trimming at V came to 2 bases and at J to 4 bases, leaving 8 bases not matched to a gene. Looked up from germline, CDR1 is LGHNA and CDR2 is YNFKEQ. CDR3 DNA: TGTGCCAGCAGCCAAACTAGCGCCACATTATACGAGCAGTACTTC. As protein: CASSQTSATLYEQYF.

The chain is built from TRBV11-2 and TRBJ2-2, with a tentative D call TRBD2 (6 bases). The V and J ends lost 2 bases and 4 bases respectively, with 11 bases between them. The CDR3 consists of 15 residues. Looked up from germline, CDR1 is SGHAT and CDR2 is FQNNGV. DNA for the CDR3: TGTGCCAGCAGCTTAACGGGAGCGGCCACCGGGGAGCTGTTTTTT. This gives the protein CASSLTGAATGELFF.

The chain has TRBV19 and TRBJ1-6, with 7 bases lining up with TRBD1. The CDR3 is made up of 14 amino acids. The germline gives CDR1 LNHDA, CDR2 SQIVND (reference sequence). The junction had 10 bases not matched to a gene; V was cut back by 11 bases and J by 6 bases. CDR3 nucleotide sequence: TGTGCCTGCACCCCGGGACAGAGTAATTCACCCCTCCACTTT. This gives the protein CACTPGQSNSPLHF.

The J gene is TRBJ2-2, the V gene TRBV6-2 or TRBV6-3; D unclear. Trimming removed 2 bases from V and 4 bases from J, with 8 bases in between. The CDR3 sequence is 14 residues long. Germline lookup yields CDR1 MNHEY and CDR2 SVGEGT. Here the CDR3 DNA reads TGTGCCAGCAGTTACATGAGTGGCACCGGGGAGCTGTTTTTT. Translating it yields CASSYMSGTGELFF.

V gene TRBV4-1 combines with J gene TRBJ1-1, with 10 bases that match TRBD1. With V trimmed by 4 bases and J by 4 bases, 9 bases remained unmatched. The CDR3 covers 16 residues. Germline CDR1 reads MGHRA; CDR2 reads YSYEKL. The CDR3 DNA is TGCGCCAGCAGCCCAACGACAGGGGGCTTGGCCACTGAAGCTTTCTTT. This translates into CASSPTTGGLATEAFF.

CDR3 amino acids: CASSGSGLAGVEQYF. For the CDR3, the DNA is TGTGCCAGCAGTGGCTCGGGACTAGCGGGAGTCGAGCAGTACTTC. The V gene is TRBV6-2 or TRBV6-3, the J gene TRBJ2-7, with TRBD2 identical over 14 bases. V lost 5 bases and J lost 6; bases outside the gene matches: 6. This CDR3 region has 15 residues. The V gene's germline CDR1 is MNHEY and CDR2 SVGEGT.

This clone occurred once. The V gene is TRBV10-2, the J gene TRBJ2-2, with D perhaps TRBD1 (5 bases). Trimming pared 8 bases from V and 0 bases from J, leaving 7 bases between. In germline, CDR1 is WSHSY, CDR2 SAAADI. This CDR3 has 13 amino acids. CDR3 region: CASGHANTGELFF. CDR3 sequence (DNA): TGCGCCAGCGGACACGCGAACACCGGGGAGCTGTTTTTT.

The chain combines TRBV19 with TRBJ1-1; D is perhaps TRBD1 (5 bases). CDR1 is LNHDA and CDR2 is SQIVND in the germline V gene (reference sequence). The V end was cut by 5 bases, the J end by 3 bases, with 7 bases between. The CDR3 sequence is 12 residues long. The CDR3 region has the DNA TGTGCCAGTAGTTCAGGGTACACTGAAGCTTTCTTT. Translated: CASSSGYTEAFF.

This sequence joins TRBV19 and TRBJ2-7, with TRBD1 identical over 8 bases. The CDR3 loop spans 16 amino acids. CDR1 LNHDA and CDR2 SQIVND come from the germline V gene (reference sequence). V lost 3 bases to trimming and J lost 5 bases; unmatched junction nucleotides: 12. CDR3 region: CASSIFRGQGNHEQYF. The CDR3 region has the DNA TGTGCCAGTAGTATTTTTCGCGGACAGGGAAACCACGAGCAGTACTTC.

This sequence joins TRBV5-6 and TRBJ1-2; D is perhaps TRBD1 (5 bases). The V end lost 4 bases, the J end lost 0 bases, and 19 bases lay between the germline ends. The V gene's germline CDR1 is SGHDT and CDR2 YYEEEE. CDR3 length: 17 residues. As DNA, the CDR3 is TGTGCCAGCAGCCAGGGCGCGTGGGAAGGAGCTAACTATGGCTACACCTTC. It codes for CASSQGAWEGANYGYTF. The variable domain in full, with the rest retrieved from reference TRBV5-6 and TRBJ1-2, is DAGVTQSPTHLIKTRGQQVTLRCSPKSGHDTVSWYQQALGQGPQFIFQYYEEEERQRGNFPDRFSGHQFPNYSSELNVNALLLGDSALYLCASSQGAWEGANYGYTFGSGTRLTVV.

A note on this clone: Other DNA sequences in this specimen translate into the identical CDR3. This chain links TRBV27 with TRBJ1-5; perhaps TRBD1 as D (5 bases). Trimming stripped 5 bases from V and 0 bases from J, with 8 bases between. This CDR3 spans 14 amino acids. Germline V gene sequence: CDR1 MNHEY, CDR2 SMNVEV (reference sequence). CDR3 bases: TGTGCCAGCAGTCCTGACAGTAGCAATCAGCCCCAGCATTTT. Amino acids: CASSPDSSNQPQHF.

This clone has only one observation. V gene TRBV28 combines with J gene TRBJ2-1, with TRBD2 matching 8 bases. The V gene end was trimmed by 6 bases and the J gene end by 0 bases; junction bases not matched to a gene: 4. This CDR3 has 15 residues. Germline CDR1 MDHEN, CDR2 SYDVKM. The CDR3 region has the DNA TGTGCCAGCAGGCGGGAGGCAAGCTCCTACAATGAGCAGTTCTTC. Residues: CASRREASSYNEQFF.

The chain has TRBV7-2 and TRBJ2-7; perhaps TRBD1 as D (6 bases). The CDR3 contains 15 residues. Per the germline V gene, CDR1 is SGHTA and CDR2 is FQGNSA. Trimming took off 7 bases at V and 2 bases at J, with 18 bases between the two ends. CDR3 residues: CASTPQGLGTYEQYF. In DNA form, the CDR3 reads TGTGCCAGCACCCCTCAGGGGTTGGGTACCTACGAGCAGTACTTC.

The V gene is TRBV18, the J gene TRBJ2-2, with D perhaps matching TRBD1 (6 bases). This CDR3 region has 16 residues. V lost 2 bases to trimming and J lost 1 base, with 11 bases between them. Germline CDR1 and CDR2: KGHSH and LQKENI. Here the CDR3 DNA reads TGTGCCAGCTCACCAACAGGGAGAGGGAACACCGGGGAGCTGTTTTTT. It yields the protein CASSPTGRGNTGELFF.

This sequence joins TRBV6-2 or TRBV6-3 and TRBJ1-5; 8 nucleotides align to TRBD1. V was clipped by 0 bases and J by 5 bases; unmatched bases: 6. Per the germline V gene, CDR1 is MNHEY and CDR2 is SVGEGT. This CDR3 is built from 16 residues. Written as DNA, the CDR3 is TGTGCCAGCAGTTACTCTCCAGGGGGCCGAGATCAGCCCCAGCATTTT. As protein: CASSYSPGGRDQPQHF.

This clone appeared a single time. This chain joins TRBV18 and TRBJ1-1, with TRBD1 identical over 7 bases. Germline CDR1 reads KGHSH; CDR2 reads LQKENI. V shed 3 bases, J shed 8 bases, and the junction held 3 bases outside the gene matches. CDR3 size: 12 residues. The CDR3 reads CASSPRDSEAFF. Here the CDR3 DNA reads TGTGCCAGCTCACCTAGGGACAGCGAAGCTTTCTTT.

V usage is TRBV27 and J usage is TRBJ2-2; D may be TRBD1 (5 bases). This CDR3 is 13 amino acids long. Trimming cost V 2 bases and J 6 bases, with 7 bases left between them. Germline V gene data show CDR1 as MNHEY and CDR2 as SMNVEV (reference sequence). CDR3 nucleotide sequence: TGTGCCAGCAGTTTAACCAGGGCCGGGGAGCTGTTTTTT. Its translation is CASSLTRAGELFF.

The chain combines TRBV19 with TRBJ2-3; 8 positions match TRBD2. The germline CDR1 and CDR2 sequences are LNHDA and SQIVND (reference sequence). The V gene end was trimmed by 3 bases and the J gene end by 1 base; junction bases not matched to a gene: 12. The CDR3 has 18 residues. CDR3 residues: CASSIGRLAPGGTDTQYF. Written as DNA, the CDR3 is TGTGCCAGTAGTATTGGGAGACTAGCGCCGGGTGGCACAGATACGCAGTATTTT.

The gene calls are TRBV5-1 and TRBJ2-3; maybe TRBD1 (6 bases). Germline V lookup: CDR1 SGHRS, CDR2 YFSETQ. V lost 4 bases, J lost 4 bases, and 16 bases lay in between. The CDR3 extends over 15 amino acids. The CDR3 spells CASSLLGGVSDTQYF. The CDR3 DNA reads as TGCGCCAGCAGCCTACTAGGGGGTGTTTCAGATACGCAGTATTTT.

There are many counts of this clone. V gene TRBV28 combines with J gene TRBJ1-2; the match to TRBD1 covers 7 bases. The CDR3 runs 12 residues. Germline V gene data show CDR1 as MDHEN and CDR2 as SYDVKM. V shed 5 bases, J shed 8 bases, and the junction held 5 bases outside the gene matches. The CDR3 region is CASSIDRVGYTF. The CDR3 nucleotides are TGTGCCAGCAGTATTGACAGGGTGGGCTACACCTTC.

The table lists this clone with a few counts. This chain links TRBV7-2 with TRBJ1-2; weak D call: TRBD1 (6 bases). V dropped 2 bases and J dropped 1 base, with 17 bases sitting between them. Per the germline V gene, CDR1 is SGHTA and CDR2 is FQGNSA. This CDR3 is 17 amino acids long. The CDR3 region has the DNA TGTGCCAGCAGCTTAACCCCAGGGGCGGTTTATAACTATGGCTACACCTTC. Protein sequence: CASSLTPGAVYNYGYTF.

CDR3 DNA: TGTGCCAGCAGCTTAGCGGAGGGGTTCAAAAACATTCAGTACTTC. Translating it yields CASSLAEGFKNIQYF. The chain carries TRBV7-9 and TRBJ2-4, with D maybe TRBD2 (6 bases). This CDR3 has 15 residues. Trimming left V 0 bases short and J 3 bases short, with 9 bases between. The germline gives CDR1 SEHNR, CDR2 FQNEAQ (reference sequence). The full variable domain, completed using reference TRBV7-9 and TRBJ2-4, is DTGVSQNPRHKITKRGQNVTFRCDPISEHNRLYWYRQTLGQGPEFLTYFQNEAQLEKSRLLSDRFSAERPKGSFSTLEIQRTEQGDSAMYLCASSLAEGFKNIQYFGAGTRLSVL.

This sequence joins TRBV12-3 or TRBV12-4 and TRBJ2-7, with 7 bases that match TRBD1. V was clipped by 5 bases and J by 5 bases; unmatched bases: 6. This CDR3 has 13 amino acids. The CDR3: CASSLTGPHEQYF. The CDR3 DNA reads TGTGCCAGCAGTCTGACAGGGCCCCACGAGCAGTACTTC.

This clone was detected once. The V gene is TRBV28, the J gene TRBJ2-5, with a tentative D call TRBD1 (5 bases). Germline CDR1 MDHEN, CDR2 SYDVKM. Trimming took off 4 bases at V and 4 bases at J, with 7 bases between the two ends. The CDR3 is made up of 12 amino acids. CDR3 coding DNA: TGTGCCAGCAGTTCCCAGGGAGAGACCCAGTACTTC. It is translated as CASSSQGETQYF.

This sequence joins TRBV7-9 and TRBJ2-5; D might be TRBD1 (6 bases). CDR3 size: 13 residues. Between the trimmed V and J ends, which lost 4 bases and 3 bases, there was a span of 9 bases. Germline V CDR1 and CDR2: SEHNR, FQNEAQ (reference sequence). CDR3 in amino acids: CASSSWTEETQYF. CDR3 DNA: TGTGCCAGCAGCTCATGGACAGAAGAGACCCAGTACTTC.

CDR3 sequence reads: CASSRQRTSGKTEYNEQFF. The CDR3, as DNA: TGTGCCAGCAGCCGACAGCGGACTAGCGGGAAAACAGAATACAATGAGCAGTTCTTC. This sequence joins TRBV11-3 and TRBJ2-1; TRBD2 matches at 12 bases. The CDR3 is 19 amino acids. In germline, CDR1 is SGHNT, CDR2 YENEEA. The V and J ends lost 5 bases and 4 bases, in that order; junction bases with no gene match: 15. The full variable domain, its missing parts supplied by reference TRBV11-3 and TRBJ2-1, is EAGVVQSPRYKIIEKKQPVAFWCNPISGHNTLYWYLQNLGQGPELLIRYENEEAVDDSQLPKDRFSAERLKGVDSTLKIQPAELGDSAVYLCASSRQRTSGKTEYNEQFFGPGTRLTVL.